This TCR beta chain was recovered during a study of blood T cell repertoires in COVID-19 (dated by TCRdb to the early 2020s). General notes on the study: Samples covering the acute and convalescent phases of COVID-19 were provided by collaborators in the United States, Italy and Spain. The material from the prospective study consisted of cDNA or gDNA derived from T cells, B-cell-depleted T cells, or PBMCs. Deeply sampled blood TCRbeta repertoires from subjects exposed to, actively infected with, or recovered from COVID-19 were included in the dataset. The repertoires were released in a freely available public database meant as a resource for research on the immune response to SARS-CoV-2. Samples were obtained from the ongoing ImmuneRACE study (first 160 participants) and from over 1,000 subjects provided by 6 global collaborators. Nearly every sample came with metadata listing a de-identified subject ID, COVID-19 status, age in years and sex. Where available, HLA class I and class II types were taken from metadata supplied by the sample provider and were not determined by assay-based typing. Study-wide conclusions, independent of this receptor: The quantity of clinical and demographic metadata differed by source and by participant and was supplied without curation.

The germline V gene (reference sequence) provides CDR1 SEHNR and CDR2 FQNEAQ. CDR3 length: 14 amino acids, cysteine to phenylalanine. The retained sequence is limited to the CDR3, 42 bases, with the frame set at the first base. V drops 3 bases and J drops 0 bases, leaving 9 bases in between. As for this clone: Its cognate antigen has yet to be identified. The sample holds no much larger clone one base away, and base qualities are not on file.

TCRbeta CDR3 regions were amplified from genomic DNA using the immunoSEQ Assay, a bias-controlled multiplex PCR. The study's own analysis went as follows. The number of nucleated cells in each sample was estimated by amplification of reference gene primers within the assay. Sequence reads were collapsed and filtered to measure the absolute abundance of every unique TCRbeta CDR3 rearrangement. Productive Simpson clonality was computed per sample as the square root of Simpson's diversity index over productive rearrangements. Sourced from immuneACCESS, this table was stored by TCRdb with only in-frame sequences that have V and J called. A share of the clones is absent; for the studies checked, an unresolved V gene accounts for under half, and the remainder has no known explanation. V and J calls plus clone size are reproduced from that table; the DNA served to infer D and trimming. This sample lists about 62,000 clones; around 87% were detected once. More than 0.8% of the sample lies in the top ten.

Each collaborating institution followed its own protocols to collect whole blood in K2EDTA tubes. For TCRbeta analysis, collaborators shipped samples as frozen whole blood, isolated PBMCs, or DNA extracted from either of those sample types. The rearranged segments are TRBV7-9 and TRBJ2-7, and possibly TRBD1, on 6 matching bases. Material for sequencing was peripheral blood. The TCR originated in an older man with acute or convalescent COVID-19. The CDR3 protein sequence reads: CASSLTTGSYEQYF. The nucleotide sequence is TGTGCCAGCAGCTTGACGACAGGCTCCTACGAGCAGTACTTC.